The 22 T cell receptor beta chains given below trace back to one sample, sequenced in a study of human T cells and chemical hapten exposure. Regarding time point: pre-sensitization, week 0. Specified treatment: therapeutic diphenylcyclopropenone sensitization with weekly scalp DPC. MiXCR, run by TCRdb on the RACE reads, gives a single entry per CDR3 protein. The table lists about 98,000 distinct CDR3 sequences, roughly a tenth of them singletons, with 3.1% in the top ten. Sequencing used whole blood, obtained in connection with sensitization to the hapten diphenylcyclopropenone (DPC). These receptors were obtained from a woman aged 55-70 years with alopecia areata. Some clones in this sample may be carry-over from other donors' samples.

This clonotype was seen a single time. A clone one base away is much larger, so this may be a read error. V usage is TRBV12-3 or TRBV12-4 and J usage is TRBJ2-2; D not resolved. The CDR3 length is 14 residues. The V gene lost 0 bases and the J gene lost 5 bases, with 7 bases spanning the gap. The CDR3 reads CASSLALGTGELFF. CDR3 coding DNA: TGTGCCAGCAGTTTAGCGCTGGGTACCGGGGAGCTGTTTTTT.

In this sample, this clonotype turned up once. This rearrangement joins TRBV19 to TRBJ2-3; no definite D call. Trimming shortened V by 1 base and J by 1 base, and 3 bases separated the two germline ends. The V gene's germline CDR1 is LNHDA and CDR2 SQIVND (reference sequence). There are 13 residues in the CDR3. The CDR3: CASSIAGTDTQYF. The CDR3, as DNA: TGTGCCAGTAGTATAGCTGGCACAGATACGCAGTATTTT. The variable domain in full, with the rest retrieved from reference TRBV19 and TRBJ2-3, is DGGITQSPKYLFRKEGQNVTLSCEQNLNHDAMYWYRQDPGQGLRLIYYSQIVNDFQKGDIAEGYSVSREKKESFPLTVTSAQKNPTAFYLCASSIAGTDTQYFGPGTRLTVL.

This clonotype has a handful of counts. J is TRBJ2-3 and V is TRBV5-1, with 13 positions matching TRBD2. The J segment lost 2 bases and the V segment lost 4 bases, leaving 7 bases of the junction unmatched. Per the germline V gene, CDR1 is SGHRS and CDR2 is YFSETQ. This CDR3 is built from 17 residues. CDR3 region: CASSPPGLAGVTDTQYF. In DNA, the CDR3 is TGCGCCAGCAGCCCCCCTGGACTAGCGGGGGTCACAGATACGCAGTATTTT.

This clonotype was seen more than once but under ten times. The chain uses TRBV18 and TRBJ2-1; perhaps TRBD2 as D (5 bases). The CDR3 loop spans 16 amino acids. V was cut by 3 bases and J by 6 bases, with 18 bases left in between. From germline, CDR1 is KGHSH and CDR2 LQKENI. The CDR3 DNA follows: TGTGCCAGCTCACCCTCACTAGTTCAAGTCGGCAATGAGCAGTTCTTC. This encodes CASSPSLVQVGNEQFF.

This clonotype has more than one count but fewer than ten. The V gene is TRBV30, the J gene TRBJ2-7; TRBD2 is a possible D gene (5 bases). This CDR3 comprises 12 residues. The germline V gene encodes CDR1 GTSNPN and CDR2 SVGIG (reference sequence). Trimming took off 2 bases at V and 4 bases at J, with 9 bases between the two ends. Written as DNA, the CDR3 is TGTGCCTGGAGTCCTCGGGGTTACGAGCAGTACTTC. Translating it yields CAWSPRGYEQYF. The entire variable domain, with the rest obtained from reference TRBV30 and TRBJ2-7, is as follows: SQTIHQWPATLVQPVGSPLSLECTVEGTSNPNLYWYRQAAGRGLQLLFYSVGIGQISSEVPQNLSASRPQDRQFILSSKKLLLSDSGFYLCAWSPRGYEQYFGPGTRLTVT.

The chain employs TRBV9 and TRBJ2-5; D may be TRBD1 or TRBD2 (7 bases each). Germline V lookup: CDR1 SGDLS, CDR2 YYNGEE. V was clipped by 0 bases and J by 5 bases, with 17 bases between them. The CDR3 has 16 amino acids. The CDR3 DNA reads as TGTGCCAGCAGCGTAGTAGGGGGCGGGAGTAGGGAGACCCAGTACTTC. The encoded protein is CASSVVGGGSRETQYF.

This clonotype was found many times. The chain combines TRBV12-3 or TRBV12-4 with TRBJ2-5; D gene ambiguous. There are 12 residues in the CDR3. The V gene lost 6 bases and the J gene lost 5 bases, with 10 bases spanning the gap. CDR3 region: CASSHLVETQYF. The CDR3 DNA follows: TGTGCCAGCAGCCATTTGGTCGAGACCCAGTACTTC.

This clonotype appeared many times. The rearrangement links TRBV20-1 to TRBJ2-5; TRBD2 might be the D (5 bases). Germline assignment: CDR1 DFQATT and CDR2 SNEGSKA (reference sequence). Trimming pared 7 bases from V and 6 bases from J, leaving 12 bases between. The CDR3 runs to 11 residues. The CDR3 spells CSVHRRQTQYF. CDR3 nucleotide sequence: TGCAGTGTGCATCGGAGGCAGACCCAGTACTTC.

This clonotype turned up a few times. The rearrangement uses TRBV10-3 and TRBJ2-1; D gene uncertain. The CDR3 is made up of 19 amino acids. V was pared by 0 bases and J by 0 bases, with 18 bases between. Germline assignment: CDR1 ENHRY and CDR2 SYGVKD. The CDR3 nucleotides are TGTGCCATCAGTGAGTCTGTGGGGAAAAGCCCGCTCTCCTACAATGAGCAGTTCTTC. It translates to CAISESVGKSPLSYNEQFF.

Concerning this clonotype: A junction boundary mismatches the germline segment, possibly from a read error. The chain employs TRBV7-9 and TRBJ2-2, with 10 bases fitting TRBD1. Germline V gives CDR1 SEHNR, CDR2 FQNEAQ (reference sequence). This CDR3 contains 17 residues. CDR3 protein: CSSSSRQGATHTGELFF. The CDR3 DNA follows: TGTTCCAGCAGCTCCCGACAGGGGGCGACGCACACCGGGGAGCTGTTTTTT. The full variable domain, its missing parts supplied by reference TRBV7-9 and TRBJ2-2, is DTGVSQNPRHKITKRGQNVTFRCDPISEHNRLYWYRQTLGQGPEFLTYFQNEAQLEKSRLLSDRFSAERPKGSFSTLEIQRTEQGDSAMYLCSSSSRQGATHTGELFFGEGSRLTVL.

This clonotype was seen a few times. The chain combines TRBV7-9 with TRBJ1-2; D unresolved. The CDR3 length is 15 residues. Trimming took off 4 bases at V and 0 bases at J, with 12 bases between the two ends. The germline gives CDR1 SEHNR, CDR2 FQNEAQ (reference sequence). CDR3 nucleotides: TGTGCCAGCAGCTGGGGTTCCGCACCTAACTATGGCTACACCTTC. Translating it yields CASSWGSAPNYGYTF.

Many counts were recorded for this clonotype. This chain links TRBV12-3 or TRBV12-4 with TRBJ2-5, with D hard to call. V lost 2 bases and J lost 5, with 15 bases in between. CDR3 size: 15 residues. CDR3 amino acids: CASSLREGLGETQYF. CDR3 DNA: TGTGCCAGCAGTTTAAGGGAAGGTCTCGGCGAGACCCAGTACTTC.

This clonotype has just a few counts. The chain couples TRBV11-1 to TRBJ2-4; perhaps D is TRBD1 or TRBD2 (5 bases each). This CDR3 has 13 residues. CDR1 and CDR2 (germline): SGHAT, FQDESV (reference sequence). V lost 5 bases and J 9 bases, leaving 14 bases between the germline ends. CDR3 nucleotides: TGTGCCAGCAGCCCCGGGGAAAGGGGCATTCAGTACTTC. Its translation: CASSPGERGIQYF.

This clonotype was seen at least ten times. The chain is built from TRBV20-1 and TRBJ1-6; TRBD1 matches 7 bases. The CDR3 has 15 residues. Germline V gene lookup returns CDR1 DFQATT and CDR2 SNEGSKA (reference sequence). With 2 bases clipped from V and 4 bases from J, the junction kept 5 bases outside the gene matches. The CDR3 DNA is TGCAGTGCTAGAAACAGGGGTCGGTATAATTCACCCCTCCACTTT. Its protein is CSARNRGRYNSPLHF.

This clonotype was recorded a few times. The chain recombines TRBV5-1 with TRBJ1-6; 8 nucleotides line up with TRBD1. Germline lookup yields CDR1 SGHRS and CDR2 YFSETQ. With 5 bases clipped from V and 7 bases from J, the junction kept 11 bases outside the gene matches. The CDR3 spans 16 residues. DNA for the CDR3: TGCGCCAGCAGAGCACGACAGGGGCAACAAAATTCACCCCTCCACTTT. It encodes CASRARQGQQNSPLHF.

This clonotype was counted ten times or more. This chain joins TRBV7-2 and TRBJ1-4; D possibly corresponds to TRBD1 (5 bases). This CDR3 is built from 14 residues. CDR1 SGHTA and CDR2 FQGNSA come from the germline V gene. V was shortened by 2 bases and J by 3 bases, with 7 bases between the two germline ends. The CDR3 DNA reads TGTGCCAGCAGCTTACGACAGTCTAATGAAAAACTGTTTTTT. As protein: CASSLRQSNEKLFF.

The J gene is TRBJ2-5, the V gene TRBV11-3, with 12 bases identical to TRBD2. There are 15 residues in the CDR3. Unmatched junction bases numbered 6, after V lost 6 bases and J lost 4 bases. Germline-derived CDR1 and CDR2 are SGHNT and YENEEA. The CDR3 sequence is CASSTGLAGRETQYF. CDR3 sequence (DNA): TGTGCCAGCAGTACCGGACTAGCGGGGAGAGAGACCCAGTACTTC.

The table lists this clonotype with a few counts. The CDR3 region is CASSIPGTSGDTQYF. The CDR3 DNA reads as TGTGCCAGCAGCATACCCGGGACTAGCGGAGATACGCAGTATTTT. V and J are TRBV9 and TRBJ2-3, with 11 bases matching TRBD2. CDR1 is SGDLS and CDR2 is YYNGEE in the germline V gene. After removal of 4 bases from V and 5 bases from J, the junction contained 6 bases not matched to a gene. CDR3 length: 15 amino acids. Full variable domain (missing parts from reference TRBV9 and TRBJ2-3): DSGVTQTPKHLITATGQRVTLRCSPRSGDLSVYWYQQSLDQGLQFLIQYYNGEERAKGNILERFSAQQFPDLHSELNLSSLELGDSALYFCASSIPGTSGDTQYFGPGTRLTVL.

The chain carries TRBV29-1 and TRBJ1-1, with TRBD1 identical over 11 bases. The CDR3 length is 14 residues. The ends lost 1 base at V and 3 bases at J; junction bases unmatched: 1. CDR1 and CDR2 (germline): SQVTM, ANQGSEA. The CDR3 here is CSVEGDRGDTEAFF. The CDR3 bases are TGCAGCGTTGAAGGGGACAGGGGGGACACTGAAGCTTTCTTT.

The chain has TRBV7-8 and TRBJ1-2; D not certain. Deletions cut 5 bases from V and 4 bases from J, with 17 bases between. This CDR3 contains 15 residues. Germline values: CDR1 SGHVS, CDR2 FQNEAQ. The CDR3 protein is CASSPLLGSSYGYTF. In DNA form, the CDR3 reads TGTGCCAGCAGCCCCCTTCTGGGATCGAGCTATGGCTACACCTTC.

This clonotype was seen just once. A much more abundant neighbour one base away suggests this may be a read error. The rearrangement links TRBV10-3 to TRBJ1-2, with D unclear. Germline CDR1 is ENHRY and CDR2 is SYGVKD. The V gene lost 2 bases and the J gene lost 6 bases, with 13 bases spanning the gap. This CDR3 spans 14 amino acids. The CDR3 sequence is CAISEGLRSDGYTF. DNA of the CDR3: TGTGCCATCAGTGAGGGACTCAGGTCTGATGGCTACACCTTC.

This chain connects TRBV12-3 or TRBV12-4 to TRBJ2-2, with TRBD2 matching 9 bases. The CDR3 runs to 15 residues. The trim removed 7 bases at V and 3 bases at J, leaving 6 bases unmatched. The CDR3 here is CASTRTSEYTGELFF. In nucleotides, the CDR3 is TGTGCCAGCACCCGGACTAGCGAGTACACCGGGGAGCTGTTTTTT.